The entry that follows covers one T cell receptor beta chain sequence. Its antigen is unknown. The ends were cut back, 2 bases at V and 1 base at J, with 11 bases in the middle. Looked up from germline, CDR1 is KGHSH and CDR2 is LQKENI. This CDR3 comprises 16 residues. The sample belongs to a study of T cell responses to AZD1222 COVID-19 vaccine. Findings and caveats of the study: Donors in the cohort were predominantly white British and more often female, and clonal diversity was possibly underestimated.

This table comes from immunoSEQ multiplex PCR, and its TCRdb copy is limited to in-frame clones, with some not included. This sample carries over 85,000 clones, around 93% of them seen once, and the ten largest clones take 2.5% to 3.5%. Pooling covered second doses at about 4 or about 12 weeks. This sequence joins TRBV18 and TRBJ2-2; D is unclear. The clonotype was recovered from an adult who received the AZD1222 COVID-19 vaccine. The sample here was peripheral blood, taken 28 days after the second AZD1222 dose. CDR3 in DNA: TGTGCCAGCTCACCAAACGGTTTAGGGAACACCGGGGAGCTGTTTTTT. This codes for CASSPNGLGNTGELFF.